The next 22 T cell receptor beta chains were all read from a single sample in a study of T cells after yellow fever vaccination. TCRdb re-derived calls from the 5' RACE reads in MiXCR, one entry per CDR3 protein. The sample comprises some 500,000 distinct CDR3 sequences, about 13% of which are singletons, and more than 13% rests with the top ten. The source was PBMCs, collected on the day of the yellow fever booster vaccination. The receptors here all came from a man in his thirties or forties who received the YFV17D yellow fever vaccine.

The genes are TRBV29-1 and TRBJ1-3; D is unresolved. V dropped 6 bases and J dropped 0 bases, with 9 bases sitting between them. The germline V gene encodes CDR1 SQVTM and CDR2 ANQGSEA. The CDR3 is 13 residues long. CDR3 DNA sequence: TGCAGCGTAAGGGCCTACTCTGGAAACACCATATATTTT. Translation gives CSVRAYSGNTIYF.

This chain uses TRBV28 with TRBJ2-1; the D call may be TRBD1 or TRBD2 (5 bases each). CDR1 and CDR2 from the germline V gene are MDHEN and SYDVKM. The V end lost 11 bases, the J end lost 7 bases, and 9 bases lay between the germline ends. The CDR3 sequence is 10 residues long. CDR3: CAARGNEQFF. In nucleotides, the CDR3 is TGTGCCGCGAGGGGTAATGAGCAGTTCTTC.

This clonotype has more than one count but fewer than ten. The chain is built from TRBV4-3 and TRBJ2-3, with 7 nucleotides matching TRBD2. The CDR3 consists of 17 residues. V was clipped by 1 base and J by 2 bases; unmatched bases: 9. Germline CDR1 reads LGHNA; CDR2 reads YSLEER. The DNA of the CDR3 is TGCGCCAGCAGCCAAGTCGGCGGCGGGAGTTACACAGATACGCAGTATTTT. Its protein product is CASSQVGGGSYTDTQYF.

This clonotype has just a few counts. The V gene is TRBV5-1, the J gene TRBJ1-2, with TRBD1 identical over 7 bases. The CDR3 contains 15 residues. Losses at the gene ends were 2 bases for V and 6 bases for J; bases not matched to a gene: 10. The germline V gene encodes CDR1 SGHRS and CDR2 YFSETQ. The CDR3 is CASSLIQGGADGYTF. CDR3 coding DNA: TGCGCCAGCAGCTTAATACAAGGGGGCGCGGATGGCTACACCTTC.

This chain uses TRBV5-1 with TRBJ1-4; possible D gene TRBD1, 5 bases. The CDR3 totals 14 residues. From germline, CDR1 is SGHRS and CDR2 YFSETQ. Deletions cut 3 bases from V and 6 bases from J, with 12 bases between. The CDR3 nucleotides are TGCGCCAGCAGCTGGGGCAGCCCGGATGAAAAACTGTTTTTT. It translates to CASSWGSPDEKLFF.

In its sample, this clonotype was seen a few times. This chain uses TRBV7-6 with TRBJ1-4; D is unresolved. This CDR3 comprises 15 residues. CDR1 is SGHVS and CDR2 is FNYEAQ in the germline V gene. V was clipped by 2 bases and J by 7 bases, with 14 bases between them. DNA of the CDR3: TGTGCCAGCAGCTTAACCCCTGTCCGGGGTGAAAAACTGTTTTTT. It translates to CASSLTPVRGEKLFF.

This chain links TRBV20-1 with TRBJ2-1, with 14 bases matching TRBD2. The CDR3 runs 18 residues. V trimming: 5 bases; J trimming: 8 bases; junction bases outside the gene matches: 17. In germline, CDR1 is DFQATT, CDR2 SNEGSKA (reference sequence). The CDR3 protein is CSADHPMTSGRASDEQFF. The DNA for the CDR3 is TGCAGTGCTGACCACCCTATGACTAGCGGGAGGGCCTCGGATGAGCAGTTCTTC.

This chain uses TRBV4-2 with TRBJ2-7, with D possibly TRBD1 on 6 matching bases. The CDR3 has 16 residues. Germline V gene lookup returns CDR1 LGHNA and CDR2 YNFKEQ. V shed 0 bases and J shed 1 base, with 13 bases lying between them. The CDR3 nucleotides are TGTGCCAGCAGCCAAGAAGAGCAGGGGTCTTCCTACGAGCAGTACTTC. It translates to CASSQEEQGSSYEQYF.

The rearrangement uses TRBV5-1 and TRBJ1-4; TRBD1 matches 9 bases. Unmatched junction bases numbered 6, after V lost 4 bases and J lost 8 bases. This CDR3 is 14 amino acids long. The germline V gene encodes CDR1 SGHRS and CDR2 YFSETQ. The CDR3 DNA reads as TGCGCCAGCAGCCCCGGACAGGGGAAAGAAAAACTGTTTTTT. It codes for CASSPGQGKEKLFF.

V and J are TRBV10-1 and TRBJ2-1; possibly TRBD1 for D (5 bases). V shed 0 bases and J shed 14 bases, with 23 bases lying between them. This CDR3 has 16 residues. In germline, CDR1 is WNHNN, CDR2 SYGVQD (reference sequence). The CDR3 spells CASSESKGAYSAPEFF. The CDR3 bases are TGCGCCAGCAGTGAGTCGAAAGGGGCTTATAGTGCCCCGGAGTTCTTC.

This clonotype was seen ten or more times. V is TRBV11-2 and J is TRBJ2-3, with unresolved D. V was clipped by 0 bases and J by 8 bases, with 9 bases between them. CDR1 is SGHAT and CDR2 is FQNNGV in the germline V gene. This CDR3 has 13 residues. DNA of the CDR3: TGTGCCAGCAGCTTAGAGGTGGCTGGTACGCAGTATTTT. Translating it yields CASSLEVAGTQYF.

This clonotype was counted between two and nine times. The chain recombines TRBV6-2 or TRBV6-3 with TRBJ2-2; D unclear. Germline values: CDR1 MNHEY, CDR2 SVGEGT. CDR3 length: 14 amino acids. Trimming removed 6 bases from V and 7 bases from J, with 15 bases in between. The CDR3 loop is CASRGLDANGELFF. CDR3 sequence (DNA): TGTGCCAGCAGAGGCCTGGATGCGAACGGGGAGCTGTTTTTT.

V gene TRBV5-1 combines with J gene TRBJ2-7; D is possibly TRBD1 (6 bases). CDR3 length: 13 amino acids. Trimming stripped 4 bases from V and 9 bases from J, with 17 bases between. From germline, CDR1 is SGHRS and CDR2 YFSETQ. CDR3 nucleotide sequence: TGCGCCAGCAGCCGGGACATGGAGGTGGGGCAGTACTTC. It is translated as CASSRDMEVGQYF.

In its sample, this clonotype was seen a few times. The DNA for the CDR3 is TGCAGCGGGGGCGGGGCCGGGAGAGAGCAGTTCTTC. Translated: CSGGGAGREQFF. The chain carries TRBV29-1 and TRBJ2-1, with D perhaps matching TRBD2 (6 bases). V lost 7 bases and J 10 bases, leaving 17 bases between the germline ends. This CDR3 comprises 12 residues. Looked up from germline, CDR1 is SQVTM and CDR2 is ANQGSEA.

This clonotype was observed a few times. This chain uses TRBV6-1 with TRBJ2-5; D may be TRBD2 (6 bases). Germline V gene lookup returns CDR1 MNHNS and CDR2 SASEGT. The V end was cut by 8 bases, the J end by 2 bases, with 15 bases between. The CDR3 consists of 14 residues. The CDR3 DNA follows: TGTGCCAGCGGGGATGGAGCGGGTCAAGAGACCCAGTACTTC. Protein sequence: CASGDGAGQETQYF.

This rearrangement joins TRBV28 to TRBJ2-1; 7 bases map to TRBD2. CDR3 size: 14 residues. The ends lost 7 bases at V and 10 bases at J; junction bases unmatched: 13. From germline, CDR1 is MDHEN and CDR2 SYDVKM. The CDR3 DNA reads TGTGCCAGCATCCTGGGGCGGGAGTTCAGGGAGCAGTTCTTC. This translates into CASILGREFREQFF.

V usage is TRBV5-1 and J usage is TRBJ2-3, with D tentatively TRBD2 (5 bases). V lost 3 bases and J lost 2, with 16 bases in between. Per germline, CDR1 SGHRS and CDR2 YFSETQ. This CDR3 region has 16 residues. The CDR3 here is CASSSGWGVDTDTQYF. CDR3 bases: TGCGCCAGCAGCTCCGGTTGGGGAGTTGACACAGATACGCAGTATTTT.

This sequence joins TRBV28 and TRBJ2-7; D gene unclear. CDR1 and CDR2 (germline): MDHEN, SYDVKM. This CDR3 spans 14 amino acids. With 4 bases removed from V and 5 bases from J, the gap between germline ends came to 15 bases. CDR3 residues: CASSSVRFLNEQYF. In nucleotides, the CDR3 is TGTGCCAGCAGTTCAGTAAGATTTCTGAACGAGCAGTACTTC.

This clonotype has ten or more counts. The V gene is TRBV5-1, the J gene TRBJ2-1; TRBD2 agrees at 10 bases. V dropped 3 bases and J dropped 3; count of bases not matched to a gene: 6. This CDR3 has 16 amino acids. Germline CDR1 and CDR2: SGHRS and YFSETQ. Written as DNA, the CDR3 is TGCGCCAGCAGCTGGACAGCGGGAGGGGGCTACAATGAGCAGTTCTTC. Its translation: CASSWTAGGGYNEQFF. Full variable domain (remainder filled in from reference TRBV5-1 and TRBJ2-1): KAGVTQTPRYLIKTRGQQVTLSCSPISGHRSVSWYQQTPGQGLQFLFEYFSETQRNKGNFPGRFSGRQFSNSRSEMNVSTLELGDSALYLCASSWTAGGGYNEQFFGPGTRLTVL.

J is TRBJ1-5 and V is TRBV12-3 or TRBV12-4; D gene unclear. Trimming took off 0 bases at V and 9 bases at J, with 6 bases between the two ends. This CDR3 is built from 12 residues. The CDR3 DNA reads TGTGCCAGCAGTTTAGCCCCCCGGCCCCAGCATTTT. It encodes CASSLAPRPQHF.

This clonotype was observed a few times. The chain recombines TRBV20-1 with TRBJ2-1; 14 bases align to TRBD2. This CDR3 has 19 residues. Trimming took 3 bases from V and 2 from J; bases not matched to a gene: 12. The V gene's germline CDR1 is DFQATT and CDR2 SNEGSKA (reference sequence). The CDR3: CSASPTPGLAGVTYNEQFF. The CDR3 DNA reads TGCAGTGCTAGTCCTACTCCGGGACTAGCGGGAGTAACCTACAATGAGCAGTTCTTC.

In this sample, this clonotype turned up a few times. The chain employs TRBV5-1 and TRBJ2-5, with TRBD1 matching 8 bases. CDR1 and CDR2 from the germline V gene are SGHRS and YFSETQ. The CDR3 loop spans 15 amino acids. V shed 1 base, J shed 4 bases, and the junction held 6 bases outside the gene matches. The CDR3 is CASSLKTGDGETQYF. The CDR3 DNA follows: TGCGCCAGCAGCTTGAAGACAGGGGATGGAGAGACCCAGTACTTC.